This TCR beta chain originates from a study of Tregs in tolerant kidney transplant recipients. General observations from the study: This study did not directly address biological reproducibility. Findings come from small patient numbers and require larger validation.

V lost 5 bases to trimming and J lost 0 bases, with 15 bases between them. In germline, CDR1 is SQVTM, CDR2 ANQGSEA. The CDR3 consists of 15 residues. Of note for this clone: The antigen is unknown.

Profiled with immunoSEQ multiplex PCR; TCRdb holds only in-frame clones, not every one. The profile covers roughly 120,000 clones, with roughly 92% appearing a single time and over 0.5% taken by the ten largest. Sequenced sample: CD4+ T cells from blood. The TCR was taken from a human donor in good health. The V gene is TRBV29-1, the J gene TRBJ2-3; the D is unclear. This chain's CDR3 is CSVSAALASTDTQYF. CDR3 in DNA: TGCAGCGTTTCTGCTGCCTTAGCTAGCACAGATACGCAGTATTTT.